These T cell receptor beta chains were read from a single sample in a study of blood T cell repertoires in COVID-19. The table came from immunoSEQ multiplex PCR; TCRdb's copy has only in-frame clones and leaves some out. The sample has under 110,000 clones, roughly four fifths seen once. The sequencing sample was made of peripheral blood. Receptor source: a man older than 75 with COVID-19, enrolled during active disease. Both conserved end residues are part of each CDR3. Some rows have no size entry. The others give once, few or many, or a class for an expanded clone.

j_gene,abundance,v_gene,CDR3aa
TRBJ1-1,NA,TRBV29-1,CSVEAGIGTEAFF
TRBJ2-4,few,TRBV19,CASSKREGRAKNIQYF
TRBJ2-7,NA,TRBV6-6,CASRRTGSSYEQYF
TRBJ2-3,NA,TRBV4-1,CASSQRGQAGERNTQYF
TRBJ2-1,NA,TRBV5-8,CASSFVVAESNNEQFF
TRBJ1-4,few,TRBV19,CASSISSSGNEKLFF
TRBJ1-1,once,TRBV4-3,CASSQDYRGYMNTEAFF
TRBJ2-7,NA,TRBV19,CASSPTGGYEQYF
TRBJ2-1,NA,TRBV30,CAWSGLAGGLDEQFF
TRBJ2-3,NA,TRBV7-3,CASSPLGGSTDTQYF
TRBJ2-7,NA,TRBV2,CASSSQGPSGYEQYF
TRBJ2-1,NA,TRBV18,CASSPPGQSSYNEQFF
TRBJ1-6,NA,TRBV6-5,CASSYSVLADNSPLHF
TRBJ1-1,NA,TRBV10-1,CASSGTAAGPEAFF
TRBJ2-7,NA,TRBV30,CAWKGTQWAYEQYF
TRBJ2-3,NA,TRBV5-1,CASSLALAGGDTQYF
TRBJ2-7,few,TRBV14,CASSPLISATEQYF
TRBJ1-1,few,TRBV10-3,CAISGQGRNTEAFF
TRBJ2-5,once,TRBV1,CTSSQEGLAGQETQYF
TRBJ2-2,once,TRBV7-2,CASSLARGRDGELFF
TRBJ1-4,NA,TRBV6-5,CASSYSGQGDEKLFF
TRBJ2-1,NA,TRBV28,CASSLRGTAYNEQFF
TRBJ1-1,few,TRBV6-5,CASSNDRGWTEAFF
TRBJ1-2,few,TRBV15,CATSRDRAGALLNYGYTF
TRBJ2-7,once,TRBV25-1,CASILWSGTGDHEQYF
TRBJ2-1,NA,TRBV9,CASSLVEGNEQFF
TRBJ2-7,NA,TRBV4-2,CASSQEASGLLYEQYF
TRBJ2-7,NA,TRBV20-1,CSASRPLAGGWEKYEQYF